The 15 T cell receptor beta chains listed next were all sequenced from one sample in a study of OX40 agonist ivuxolimab in advanced cancers. This table comes from immunoSEQ multiplex PCR, and its TCRdb copy is limited to in-frame clones, with some not included. Found here are tens of thousands of clones, about 93% of them singletons; the top ten hold roughly an eighth. The sequenced sample was CD4+ or CD8+ T cells sorted from blood, obtained in a trial of the OX40 agonist ivuxolimab. Source of these receptors: an adult with an advanced solid tumor such as melanoma, head and neck, liver or kidney cancer.

This chain connects TRBV5-8 to TRBJ1-5; D is unresolved. Per the germline V gene, CDR1 is SGHTS and CDR2 is YDEGEE. This CDR3 spans 17 amino acids. Trimming removed 0 bases at V and 0 bases at J, with 13 bases between. The CDR3 region has the DNA TGTGCCAGCAGCTTGGTTGGCGGCGACTATAGCAATCAGCCCCAGCATTTT. It specifies CASSLVGGDYSNQPQHF. The full variable domain, rest sourced from reference TRBV5-8 and TRBJ1-5, is EAGVTQSPTHLIKTRGQQATLRCSPISGHTSVYWYQQALGLGLQFLLWYDEGEERNRGNFPPRFSGRQFPNYSSELNVNALELEDSALYLCASSLVGGDYSNQPQHFGDGTRLSIL.

The chain employs TRBV7-6 and TRBJ2-1, with a tentative D call TRBD2 (5 bases). V was clipped by 1 base and J by 6 bases, with 10 bases between them. CDR3 size: 14 residues. In germline, CDR1 is SGHVS, CDR2 FNYEAQ. The CDR3 region has the DNA TGTGCCAGCAGCTTAGAGGACTCTGGCAATGAGCAGTTCTTC. Amino acids: CASSLEDSGNEQFF.

The rearrangement joins TRBV28 to TRBJ1-5; 7 positions agree with TRBD1. Per the germline V gene, CDR1 is MDHEN and CDR2 is SYDVKM. Germline trimming cut 6 bases from V and 1 base from J; bases unmatched to any gene: 3. The CDR3 extends over 14 amino acids. CDR3 in DNA: TGTGCCAGCAGAGTGACAGGGAGCAATCAGCCCCAGCATTTT. Protein product: CASRVTGSNQPQHF.

The CDR3 nucleotides read TGCGCCAGCAGCTTGGACAGGGGGAGATCAGATACGCAGTATTTT. As protein: CASSLDRGRSDTQYF. The rearrangement uses TRBV5-1 and TRBJ2-3; 8 nucleotides match TRBD1. The germline V gene encodes CDR1 SGHRS and CDR2 YFSETQ. This CDR3 has 15 amino acids. V dropped 0 bases and J dropped 4; count of bases not matched to a gene: 4.

The chain links TRBV5-1 to TRBJ2-1; tentatively, D is TRBD1 (5 bases). There are 12 residues in the CDR3. V was shortened by 5 bases and J by 6 bases, with 9 bases between the two germline ends. In germline, CDR1 is SGHRS, CDR2 YFSETQ. The CDR3 sequence is CASRDNSNEQFF. The CDR3 nucleotides read TGCGCCAGCAGGGACAATAGCAATGAGCAGTTCTTC.

The rearrangement links TRBV15 to TRBJ2-5, with a possible D match to TRBD1 (5 bases). The V gene's germline CDR1 is LNHNV and CDR2 YYDKDF (reference sequence). CDR3 length: 15 amino acids. The V end lost 3 bases, the J end lost 5 bases, and 16 bases lay between the germline ends. The CDR3 region has the DNA TGTGCCACCAGCAGGCCCGATTCAGGGATGGAGACCCAGTACTTC. This codes for CATSRPDSGMETQYF.

The V call is TRBV11-2, the J call TRBJ2-1; 10 bases are shared with TRBD2. This CDR3 is 17 amino acids long. V was pared by 5 bases and J by 4 bases, with 11 bases of the junction left unmatched. CDR1 and CDR2 from the germline V gene are SGHAT and FQNNGV. The CDR3 loop reads CASSPPGLALNYNEQFF. DNA of the CDR3: TGTGCCAGCAGCCCCCCGGGACTAGCGTTAAATTACAATGAGCAGTTCTTC.

This chain uses TRBV4-3 with TRBJ1-2, with 7 positions matching TRBD1. This CDR3 comprises 13 residues. V trimming: 4 bases; J trimming: 5 bases; junction bases outside the gene matches: 4. Per the germline V gene, CDR1 is LGHNA and CDR2 is YSLEER. The CDR3 sequence: CASSPRGSYGYTF. The DNA for the CDR3 is TGCGCCAGCAGCCCCAGGGGGTCATATGGCTACACCTTC.

This clone appeared once. The V gene is TRBV15, the J gene TRBJ2-5; D is perhaps TRBD1 (6 bases). Trimming took 0 bases from V and 2 from J, leaving 13 bases between them. From germline, CDR1 is LNHNV and CDR2 YYDKDF (reference sequence). The CDR3 is 16 amino acids. The CDR3 DNA reads as TGTGCCACCAGCAGAGATACCTGGACAGCACAAGAGACCCAGTACTTC. Residues: CATSRDTWTAQETQYF. The full variable domain, with the rest looked up from reference TRBV15 and TRBJ2-5, is DAMVIQNPRYQVTQFGKPVTLSCSQTLNHNVMYWYQQKSSQAPKLLFHYYDKDFNNEADTPDNFQSRRPNTSFCFLDIRSPGLGDTAMYLCATSRDTWTAQETQYFGPGTRLLVL.

This clone is a singleton in its sample. V is TRBV2 and J is TRBJ2-1; TRBD2 is a possible D gene (6 bases). CDR3 length: 15 residues. CDR1 and CDR2 from the germline V gene are SNHLY and FYNNEI. Trimming removed 8 bases from V and 1 base from J, with 15 bases in between. CDR3 protein: CASGQRAVSYNEQFF. CDR3 coding DNA: TGTGCCAGCGGCCAGCGGGCAGTATCCTACAATGAGCAGTTCTTC.

V usage is TRBV5-6 and J usage is TRBJ2-1; 9 positions agree with TRBD2. Germline assignment: CDR1 SGHDT and CDR2 YYEEEE. V shed 4 bases and J 5 bases; nucleotides not matched to a gene: 19. The CDR3 is 19 amino acids. Here the CDR3 reads CASSKRKREVWPSDNEQFF. CDR3 nucleotides: TGTGCCAGCAGCAAGAGAAAGCGGGAGGTTTGGCCCTCGGACAATGAGCAGTTCTTC.

The rearrangement joins TRBV15 to TRBJ2-7, with D perhaps matching TRBD2 (6 bases). V was clipped by 1 base and J by 7 bases, with 17 bases between them. This CDR3 is built from 15 residues. Germline V gene sequence: CDR1 LNHNV, CDR2 YYDKDF (reference sequence). CDR3: CATSRGLEEGLEQYF. CDR3 in DNA: TGTGCCACCAGCAGAGGCCTAGAGGAGGGTCTAGAGCAGTACTTC.

The chain is built from TRBV4-3 and TRBJ2-7, with 7 bases identical to TRBD1. Per the germline V gene, CDR1 is LGHNA and CDR2 is YSLEER. V trimming: 1 base; J trimming: 0 bases; junction bases outside the gene matches: 3. This CDR3 contains 15 residues. The CDR3 protein is CASSQVTGASYEQYF. The CDR3 bases are TGCGCCAGCAGCCAAGTTACAGGGGCCTCCTACGAGCAGTACTTC.

The chain is built from TRBV15 and TRBJ1-2; 8 bases fit TRBD1. Germline CDR1 and CDR2: LNHNV and YYDKDF (reference sequence). The CDR3 covers 12 residues. V was pared by 8 bases and J by 8 bases, with 7 bases of the junction left unmatched. The CDR3 loop is CATRDRTRGYTF. DNA of the CDR3: TGTGCCACCCGGGACAGGACGCGCGGCTACACCTTC.

The chain joins TRBV7-3 to TRBJ2-2, with 9 positions matching TRBD1. Germline V gives CDR1 SGHTA, CDR2 FQGTGA. The CDR3 has 15 residues. V was pared by 8 bases and J by 7 bases, with 11 bases of the junction left unmatched. CDR3 sequence: CASGITGGFGGELFF. Here the CDR3 DNA reads TGTGCCAGCGGAATTACAGGGGGCTTTGGCGGGGAGCTGTTTTTT.